The clone carrying this T cell receptor (beta chain) was seen once. Trimming left V 3 bases short and J 9 bases short, with 15 bases between. The CDR3 contains 14 residues. Per germline, CDR1 MDHEN and CDR2 SYDVKM. Assay: immunoSEQ multiplex PCR; the TCRdb copy retains only in-frame clones and omits some. This repertoire shows some 120,000 clones, approximately 89% found once; its top ten account for 3.5% to 4.5%. This record belongs to a study of T cell responses to AZD1222 COVID-19 vaccine. This clonotype was obtained from an adult who received the AZD1222 COVID-19 vaccine. Sequenced here: peripheral blood, sampled 28 days after the second AZD1222 dose. J is TRBJ2-1 and V is TRBV28; a possible D gene is TRBD1 (5 bases). The CDR3, as DNA: TGTGCCAGCAGTTTTCAACCAGGGATGAGTGAGCAGTTCTTC. The encoded protein is CASSFQPGMSEQFF.